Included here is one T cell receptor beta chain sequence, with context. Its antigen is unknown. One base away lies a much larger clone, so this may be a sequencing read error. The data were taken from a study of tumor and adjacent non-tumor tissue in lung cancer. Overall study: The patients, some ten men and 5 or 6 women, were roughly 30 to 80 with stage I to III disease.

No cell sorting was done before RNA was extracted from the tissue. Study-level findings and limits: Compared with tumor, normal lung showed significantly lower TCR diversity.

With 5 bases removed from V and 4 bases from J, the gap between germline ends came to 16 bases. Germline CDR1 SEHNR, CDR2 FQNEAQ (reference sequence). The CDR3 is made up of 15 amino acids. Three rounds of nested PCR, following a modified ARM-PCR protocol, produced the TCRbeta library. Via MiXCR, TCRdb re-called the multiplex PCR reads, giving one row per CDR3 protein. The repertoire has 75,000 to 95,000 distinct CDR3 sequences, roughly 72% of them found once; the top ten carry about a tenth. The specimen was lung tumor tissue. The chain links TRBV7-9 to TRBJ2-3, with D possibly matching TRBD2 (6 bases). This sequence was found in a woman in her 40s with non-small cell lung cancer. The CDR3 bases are TGTGCCAGCAGCGAACTGTCTAGCGCAGCAGATACGCAGTATTTT. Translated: CASSELSSAADTQYF.